The clone carrying this T cell receptor beta chain was seen many times. Its cognate antigen is unknown. At one of its ends the junction is not consistent with the germline gene, which may arise from a read error. TCR beta libraries were built with iRepertoire HTBI primers and Arm-PCR of CDR3 regions. TCRdb re-analysed the multiplex PCR reads in MiXCR, keeping a single row per CDR3 protein. This table has approximately 400,000 distinct CDR3 sequences, 10% to 15% appearing once. This sample was included in a study of regulatory T cells in long-lasting Graves disease. Study summary: Under 3 months of antithyroid drugs had been taken by newly diagnosed Graves' patients.

The CDR3 extends over 15 amino acids. Germline V lookup: CDR1 MNHNS, CDR2 SASEGT. This sample's time point: newly diagnosed GD, antithyroid drugs for less than 3 months. Isolated PBMC RNA provided the starting material for the TCR library. General study findings and limits: With a few thousand shared public clonotypes, persistent patients exceeded new patients, who shared 966. Persistent disease showed a preference for TRBV28, TRBJ1-2 and TRBJ2-5.

These same data were also listed under a study on T cells in Graves' hyperthyroidism and ophthalmopathy.

The chain carries TRBV6-1 and TRBJ2-5; TRBD1 matches 9 bases. The sequence derives from a woman younger than 35 with Graves disease. The specimen comprised peripheral blood mononuclear cells (PBMCs), sampled at new diagnosis, from a patient treated with antithyroid drugs. CDR3 residues: CASSEGTGVWETQCF. CDR3 sequence (DNA): TGTGCCAGCAGTGAAGGGACAGGGGTATGGGAGACCCAGTGCTTC.